Sequencing of this TCR beta chain was carried out in a study of blood T cell repertoires in COVID-19. Overall study context: In each case, the material was cDNA or gDNA derived from T cells, B-cell-depleted T cells, or PBMCs.

Produced via immunoSEQ multiplex PCR; TCRdb's table is partial and in-frame only. The table records over 250,000 clones, 88% of them present only once. CDR3 length: 17 residues. The germline V gene encodes CDR1 PRHDT and CDR2 FYEKMQ (reference sequence). V gave up 4 bases and J gave up 2 bases; unmatched junction bases: 7. The count of this clone is one. The origin of this receptor is a middle-aged woman who had recovered from COVID-19. The sequencing input was peripheral blood. The genes are TRBV13 and TRBJ2-7; 14 bases map to TRBD2. CDR3 amino acids: CASSSGLAGGPPYEQYF. The CDR3 DNA sequence: TGTGCCAGCAGCTCCGGACTAGCGGGAGGCCCCCCCTACGAGCAGTACTTC.